This entry is about one TCR beta chain. Its target is not known. This sample is drawn from a study of T cells in narcolepsy. Study details: Donors had narcolepsy type 1 or type 2, or were healthy controls.

Overall study findings and caveats: Autoreactive HCRT-specific and TRIB2-specific clonotypes were marked in same-patient CSF-versus-blood CD4+ comparisons. Autoreactive clonotypes reportedly recurred in blood of same and different patients, not controls.

The assay was immunoSEQ multiplex PCR, and TCRdb's table has in-frame clones only and misses some. The sample carries 25,000 to 30,000 clones, about 83% recorded once. The clonotype originates from a human donor with narcolepsy. The sample consisted of CD45RA- memory CD4+ T cells from PBMCs.

This CDR3 reads CASRAVVIVTGELFF. CDR3 DNA sequence: TGTGCCAGCAGGGCCGTGGTGATCGTCACCGGGGAGCTGTTTTTT. The chain has TRBV6-5 and TRBJ2-2; D gene unclear. CDR3 length: 15 residues. Trimming removed 6 bases at V and 4 bases at J, with 15 bases between. Germline V lookup: CDR1 MNHEY, CDR2 SVGAGI.